Below are 7 T cell receptor beta chains sequenced from a single sample in a study of blood T cell repertoires in COVID-19. The table came from immunoSEQ multiplex PCR; TCRdb's copy has only in-frame clones and leaves some out. The table lists about 530,000 clones, roughly nine tenths of them singletons. Sequencing used peripheral blood. The receptors originated from a woman aged 45-65 years with COVID-19, enrolled during active disease.

The DNA for the CDR3 is TGTGCCAGCAGTTTCCGGACAGGGGGCGTTTTGGACACTGAAGCTTTCTTT. Its protein product is CASSFRTGGVLDTEAFF. V is TRBV27 and J is TRBJ1-1, with 11 bases that match TRBD1. Germline V gene sequence: CDR1 MNHEY, CDR2 SMNVEV (reference sequence). Unmatched junction bases numbered 9, after V lost 3 bases and J lost 3 bases. The CDR3 runs 17 residues.

This rearrangement joins TRBV28 to TRBJ1-1; no reliable D call. Germline V gene lookup returns CDR1 MDHEN and CDR2 SYDVKM. V was shortened by 5 bases and J by 1 base, with 14 bases between the two germline ends. The CDR3 contains 15 residues. The CDR3 loop reads CASSVPRGPNTEAFF. CDR3 coding DNA: TGTGCCAGCAGTGTACCTCGGGGTCCGAACACTGAAGCTTTCTTT.

The V gene is TRBV3-1 (or the pseudogene TRBV3-2), the J gene TRBJ1-1; D gene unclear. The V end lost 0 bases, the J end lost 3 bases, and 8 bases lay between the germline ends. The CDR3 contains 14 residues. Germline CDR1 is LGHDT and CDR2 is YNNKEL (reference sequence). The CDR3 loop is CASSQEGRYTEAFF. In nucleotides, the CDR3 is TGTGCCAGCAGCCAAGAGGGCCGCTACACTGAAGCTTTCTTT.

This chain connects TRBV4-2 to TRBJ1-1; possibly TRBD1 for D (5 bases). Germline lookup yields CDR1 LGHNA and CDR2 YNFKEQ. The CDR3 spans 15 residues. Trimming removed 4 bases at V and 6 bases at J, with 18 bases between. DNA of the CDR3: TGTGCCAGCAGCCTTGGGGCAGGAGAGTGGCCTGAAGCTTTCTTT. It codes for CASSLGAGEWPEAFF.

The V gene is TRBV3-1 (or the pseudogene TRBV3-2), the J gene TRBJ1-1, with D possibly matching TRBD1 (6 bases). Germline CDR1 LGHDT, CDR2 YNNKEL (reference sequence). V was cut by 2 bases and J by 5 bases, with 12 bases left in between. CDR3 length: 14 amino acids. The CDR3 loop is CASSQSRGGTEAFF. CDR3 bases: TGTGCCAGCAGCCAAAGCAGGGGTGGAACTGAAGCTTTCTTT.

The CDR3 here is CASTPGLYGYTF. Written as DNA, the CDR3 is TGTGCCAGTACTCCCGGGTTATATGGCTACACCTTC. V usage is TRBV19 and J usage is TRBJ1-2; unclear D gene. V was trimmed by 7 bases and J by 5 bases, leaving 11 bases between them. This CDR3 spans 12 amino acids. Germline CDR1 reads LNHDA; CDR2 reads SQIVND (reference sequence).

The sample holds many counts of this clone. This chain joins TRBV12-3 or TRBV12-4 and TRBJ2-7; 10 bases agree with TRBD1. The CDR3 has 13 residues. V shed 7 bases, J shed 3 bases, and the junction held 3 bases outside the gene matches. The DNA of the CDR3 is TGTGCCAGCACCTGGACAGGGGGCTACGAGCAGTACTTC. It is translated as CASTWTGGYEQYF.